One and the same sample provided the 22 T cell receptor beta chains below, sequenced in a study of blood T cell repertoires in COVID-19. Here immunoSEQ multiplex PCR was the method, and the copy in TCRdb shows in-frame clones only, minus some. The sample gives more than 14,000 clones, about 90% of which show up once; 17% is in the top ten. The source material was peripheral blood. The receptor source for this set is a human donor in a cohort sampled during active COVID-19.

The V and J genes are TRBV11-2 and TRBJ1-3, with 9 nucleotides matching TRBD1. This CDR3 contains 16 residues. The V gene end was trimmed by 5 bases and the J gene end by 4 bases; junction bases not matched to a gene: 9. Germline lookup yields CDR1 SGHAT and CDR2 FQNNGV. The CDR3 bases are TGTGCCAGCAGCGGCCGGGACAGGGTAACAGGAAACACCATATATTTT. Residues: CASSGRDRVTGNTIYF.

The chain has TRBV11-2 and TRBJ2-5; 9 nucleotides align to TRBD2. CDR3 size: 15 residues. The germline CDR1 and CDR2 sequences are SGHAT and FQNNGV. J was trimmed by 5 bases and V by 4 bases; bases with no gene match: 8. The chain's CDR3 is CASSSGTLAGETQYF. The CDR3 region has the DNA TGTGCCAGCAGCTCGGGGACTCTAGCGGGGGAGACCCAGTACTTC.

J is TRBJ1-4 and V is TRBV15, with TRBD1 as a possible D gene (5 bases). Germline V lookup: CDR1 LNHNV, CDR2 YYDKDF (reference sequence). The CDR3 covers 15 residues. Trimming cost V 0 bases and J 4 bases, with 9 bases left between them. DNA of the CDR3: TGTGCCACCAGCAGAGAGGGGGGGTTTAATGAAAAACTGTTTTTT. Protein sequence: CATSREGGFNEKLFF.

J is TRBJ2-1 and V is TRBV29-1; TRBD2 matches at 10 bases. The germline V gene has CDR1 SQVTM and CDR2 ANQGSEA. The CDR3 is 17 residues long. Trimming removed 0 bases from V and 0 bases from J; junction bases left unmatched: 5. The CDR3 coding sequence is TGCAGCGTTGAAGATTTAGCTAGCGGGAGCTCCTACAATGAGCAGTTCTTC. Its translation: CSVEDLASGSSYNEQFF.

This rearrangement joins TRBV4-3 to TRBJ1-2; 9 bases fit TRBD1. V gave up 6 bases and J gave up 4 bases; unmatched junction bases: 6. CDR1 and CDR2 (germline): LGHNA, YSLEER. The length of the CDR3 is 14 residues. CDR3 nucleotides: TGCGCCAGCAGGCAGGACAGGGGTTCCTATGGCTACACCTTC. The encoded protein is CASRQDRGSYGYTF.

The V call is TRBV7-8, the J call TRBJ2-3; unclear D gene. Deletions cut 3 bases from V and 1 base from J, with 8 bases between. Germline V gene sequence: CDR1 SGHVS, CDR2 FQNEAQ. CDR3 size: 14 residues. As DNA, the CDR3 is TGTGCCAGCAGCTTGAGAGAAGGCACAGATACGCAGTATTTT. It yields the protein CASSLREGTDTQYF.

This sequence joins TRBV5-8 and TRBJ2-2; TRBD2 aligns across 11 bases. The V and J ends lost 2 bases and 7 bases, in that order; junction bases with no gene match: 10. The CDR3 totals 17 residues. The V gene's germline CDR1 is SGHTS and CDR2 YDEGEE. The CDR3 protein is CASSFPLLAGARGELFF. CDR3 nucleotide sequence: TGTGCCAGCAGCTTCCCCCTACTAGCGGGGGCTCGCGGGGAGCTGTTTTTT.

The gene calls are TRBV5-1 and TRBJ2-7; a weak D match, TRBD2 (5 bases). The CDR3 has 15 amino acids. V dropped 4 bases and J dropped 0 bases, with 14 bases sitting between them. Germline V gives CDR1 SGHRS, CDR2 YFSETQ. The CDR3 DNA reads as TGCGCCAGCAGCGAGGGCTACCCGAGCTCCTACGAGCAGTACTTC. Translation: CASSEGYPSSYEQYF.

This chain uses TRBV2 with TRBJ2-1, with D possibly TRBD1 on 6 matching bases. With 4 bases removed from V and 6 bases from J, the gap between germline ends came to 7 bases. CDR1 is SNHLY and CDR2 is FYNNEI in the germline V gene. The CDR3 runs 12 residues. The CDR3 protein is CASSGDINEQFF. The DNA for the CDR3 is TGTGCCAGCAGTGGGGACATCAATGAGCAGTTCTTC.

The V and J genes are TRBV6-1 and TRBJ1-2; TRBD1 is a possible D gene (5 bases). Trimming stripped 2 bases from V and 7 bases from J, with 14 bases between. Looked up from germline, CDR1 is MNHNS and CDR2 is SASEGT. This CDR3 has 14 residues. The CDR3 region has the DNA TGTGCCAGCAGTGAACGGTGGGGCTCGACTGGCTACACCTTC. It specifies CASSERWGSTGYTF.

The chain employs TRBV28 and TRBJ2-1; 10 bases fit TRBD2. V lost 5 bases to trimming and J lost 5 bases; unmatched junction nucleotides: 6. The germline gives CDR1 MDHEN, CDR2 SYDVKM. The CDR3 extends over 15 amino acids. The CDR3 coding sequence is TGTGCCAGCAGTCACTTAGCGGGGGGACACAATGAGCAGTTCTTC. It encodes CASSHLAGGHNEQFF. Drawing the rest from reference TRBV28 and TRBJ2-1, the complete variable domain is DVKVTQSSRYLVKRTGEKVFLECVQDMDHENMFWYRQDPGLGLRLIYFSYDVKMKEKGDIPEGYSVSREKKERFSLILESASTNQTSMYLCASSHLAGGHNEQFFGPGTRLTVL.

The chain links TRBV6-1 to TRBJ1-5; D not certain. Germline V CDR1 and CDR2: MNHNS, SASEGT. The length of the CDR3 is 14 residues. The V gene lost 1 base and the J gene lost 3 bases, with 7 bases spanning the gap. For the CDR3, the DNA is TGTGCCAGCAGTGAAGGAGGTAACAATCAGCCCCAGCATTTT. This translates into CASSEGGNNQPQHF.

The CDR3 loop reads CASSPPRGQGPYEQYF. The CDR3 bases are TGTGCCAGCTCACCACCCCGGGGACAGGGGCCCTACGAGCAGTACTTC. The chain combines TRBV18 with TRBJ2-7; 10 bases are shared with TRBD1. Trimming took 0 bases from V and 2 from J; bases not matched to a gene: 4. The germline gives CDR1 KGHSH, CDR2 LQKENI. The CDR3 covers 16 residues.

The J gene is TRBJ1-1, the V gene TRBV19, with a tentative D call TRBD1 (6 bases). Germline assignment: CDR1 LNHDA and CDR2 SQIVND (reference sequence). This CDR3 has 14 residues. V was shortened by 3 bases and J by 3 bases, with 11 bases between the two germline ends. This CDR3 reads CASSISGAYTEAFF. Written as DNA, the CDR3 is TGTGCCAGTAGTATTTCAGGGGCCTACACTGAAGCTTTCTTT.

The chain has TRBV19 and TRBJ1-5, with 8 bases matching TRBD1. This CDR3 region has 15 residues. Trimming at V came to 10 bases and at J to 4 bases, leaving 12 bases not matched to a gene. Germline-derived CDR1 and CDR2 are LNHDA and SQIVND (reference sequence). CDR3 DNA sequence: TGTGCCACTACCCCCTTTACAGGGGGTAATCAGCCCCAGCATTTT. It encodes CATTPFTGGNQPQHF.

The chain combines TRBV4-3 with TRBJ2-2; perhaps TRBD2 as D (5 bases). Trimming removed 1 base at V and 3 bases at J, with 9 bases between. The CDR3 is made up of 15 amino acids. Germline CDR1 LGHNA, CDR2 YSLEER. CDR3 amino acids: CASSQGGPYTGELFF. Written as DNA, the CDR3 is TGCGCCAGCAGCCAAGGAGGGCCTTACACCGGGGAGCTGTTTTTT.

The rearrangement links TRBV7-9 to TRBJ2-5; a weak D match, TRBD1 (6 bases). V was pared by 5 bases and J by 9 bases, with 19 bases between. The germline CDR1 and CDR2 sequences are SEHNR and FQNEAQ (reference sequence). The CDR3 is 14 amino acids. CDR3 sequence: CASSRTRGEGAQYF. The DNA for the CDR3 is TGTGCCAGCAGCCGGACAAGGGGCGAGGGGGCCCAGTACTTC.

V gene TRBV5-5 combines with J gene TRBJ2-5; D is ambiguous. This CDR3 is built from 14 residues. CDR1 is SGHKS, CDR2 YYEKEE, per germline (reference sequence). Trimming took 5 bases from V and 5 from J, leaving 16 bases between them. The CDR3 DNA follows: TGTGCCAGCAGTCGGTCCTCAACGTGGGAGACCCAGTACTTC. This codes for CASSRSSTWETQYF.

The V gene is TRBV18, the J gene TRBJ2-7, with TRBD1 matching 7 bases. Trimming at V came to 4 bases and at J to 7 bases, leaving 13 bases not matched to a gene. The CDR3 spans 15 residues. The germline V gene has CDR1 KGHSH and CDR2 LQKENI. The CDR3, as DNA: TGTGCCAGCTCACGGAGACAGGGTACATCGGGGGAGCAGTACTTC. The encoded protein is CASSRRQGTSGEQYF.

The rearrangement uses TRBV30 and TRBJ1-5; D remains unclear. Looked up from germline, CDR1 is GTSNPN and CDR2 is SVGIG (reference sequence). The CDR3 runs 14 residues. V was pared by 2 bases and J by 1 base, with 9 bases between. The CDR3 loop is CAWSTGLSNQPQHF. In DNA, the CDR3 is TGTGCCTGGAGTACGGGATTGAGCAATCAGCCCCAGCATTTT.

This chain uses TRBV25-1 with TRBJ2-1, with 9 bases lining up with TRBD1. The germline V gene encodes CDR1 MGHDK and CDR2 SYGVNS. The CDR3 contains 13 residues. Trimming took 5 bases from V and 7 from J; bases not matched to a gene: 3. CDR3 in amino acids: CASSRQGGNEQFF. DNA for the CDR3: TGTGCCAGCAGTCGACAGGGGGGGAATGAGCAGTTCTTC.

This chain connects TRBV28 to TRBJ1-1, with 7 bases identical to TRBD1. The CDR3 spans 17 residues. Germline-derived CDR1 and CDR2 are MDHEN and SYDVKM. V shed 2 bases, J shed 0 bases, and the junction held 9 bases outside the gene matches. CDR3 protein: CASSLATGFYMNTEAFF. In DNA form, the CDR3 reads TGTGCCAGCAGTTTAGCGACAGGGTTCTATATGAACACTGAAGCTTTCTTT.